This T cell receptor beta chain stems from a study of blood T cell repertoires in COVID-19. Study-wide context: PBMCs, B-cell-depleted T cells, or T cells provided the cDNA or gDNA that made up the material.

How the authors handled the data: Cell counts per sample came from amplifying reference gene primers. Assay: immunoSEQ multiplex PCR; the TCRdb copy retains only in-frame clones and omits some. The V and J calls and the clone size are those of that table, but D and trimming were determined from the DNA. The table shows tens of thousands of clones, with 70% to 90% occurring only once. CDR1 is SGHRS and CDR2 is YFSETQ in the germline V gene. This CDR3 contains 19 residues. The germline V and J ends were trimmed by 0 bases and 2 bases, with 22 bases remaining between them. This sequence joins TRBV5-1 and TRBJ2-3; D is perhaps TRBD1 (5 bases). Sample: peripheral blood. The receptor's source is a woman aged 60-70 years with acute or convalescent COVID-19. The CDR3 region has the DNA TGCGCCAGCAGCTTGGGCGGCGCCAGGACACCCCCTTACACAGATACGCAGTATTTT. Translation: CASSLGGARTPPYTDTQYF.